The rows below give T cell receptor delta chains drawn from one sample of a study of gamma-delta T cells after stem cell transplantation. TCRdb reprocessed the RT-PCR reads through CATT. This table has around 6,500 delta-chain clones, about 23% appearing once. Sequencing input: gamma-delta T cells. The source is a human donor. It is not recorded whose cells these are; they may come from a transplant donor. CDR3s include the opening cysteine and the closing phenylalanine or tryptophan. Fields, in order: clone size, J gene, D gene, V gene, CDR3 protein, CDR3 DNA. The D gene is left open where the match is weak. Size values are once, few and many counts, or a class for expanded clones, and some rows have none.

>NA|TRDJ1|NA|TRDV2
CACDTLGFSSDKLIF
TGTGCCTGTGACACCTTGGGATTCTCCAGCGATAAACTCATCTTT
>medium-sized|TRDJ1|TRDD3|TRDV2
CACDTLQHDWGTPTDKLIF
TGTGCCTGTGACACCCTTCAACACGACTGGGGGACCCCGACCGATAAACTCATCTTT
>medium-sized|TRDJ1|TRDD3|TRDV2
CACDTWGISTDKLIF
TGTGCCTGTGACACCTGGGGGATATCAACCGATAAACTCATCTTT
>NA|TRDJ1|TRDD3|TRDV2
CACDTLLGAYTDKLIF
TGTGCCTGTGACACCTTACTGGGGGCTTACACCGATAAACTCATCTTT
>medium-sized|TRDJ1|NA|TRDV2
CACDTWGEPDKLIF
TGTGCCTGTGACACCTGGGGCGAACCCGATAAACTCATCTTT
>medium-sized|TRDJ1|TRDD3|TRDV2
CACDPLGEDDKLIF
TGTGCCTGCGACCCACTGGGGGAGGACGATAAACTCATCTTT
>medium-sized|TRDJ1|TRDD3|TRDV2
CACDTLGDTHLGDKLIF
TGTGCCTGTGACACGCTGGGGGATACGCATCTTGGTGATAAACTCATCTTT
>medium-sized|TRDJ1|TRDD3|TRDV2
CACDTLGTYSTDKLIF
TGTGCCTGTGACACACTGGGGACCTACTCCACCGATAAACTCATCTTT
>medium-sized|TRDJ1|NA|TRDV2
CACDTRGSYTDKLIF
TGTGCCTGTGACACGAGGGGATCGTACACCGATAAACTCATCTTT
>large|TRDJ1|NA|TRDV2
CACDTLLPLTDKLIF
TGTGCCTGTGACACCCTGCTGCCCTTAACCGATAAACTCATCTTT
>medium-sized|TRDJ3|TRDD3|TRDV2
CACDTPVLGDTTWDTRQMFF
TGTGCCTGTGACACTCCAGTACTGGGGGATACTACCTGGGACACCCGACAGATGTTTTTC
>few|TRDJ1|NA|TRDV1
CALGPFSHPSYTDKLIF
TGTGCTCTTGGGCCCTTCTCCCACCCTTCGTACACCGATAAACTCATCTTT
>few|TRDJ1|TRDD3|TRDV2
CACDTVGKLGDPLNTDKLIF
TGTGCCTGTGACACCGTTGGAAAACTGGGGGACCCATTGAACACTGATAAACTCATCTTT
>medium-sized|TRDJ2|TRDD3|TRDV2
CASEPLLTGGYVEAQLFF
TGTGCCTCCGAACCCCTGCTCACTGGGGGATACGTCGAAGCACAACTCTTCTTT
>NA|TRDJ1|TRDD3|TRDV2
CACDTITFPAWGKRLGDKLIF
TGTGCCTGTGACACAATTACTTTCCCAGCATGGGGGAAGAGATTGGGCGATAAACTCATCTTT
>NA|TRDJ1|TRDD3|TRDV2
CACDEASVLGDTRLKLIF
TGTGCCTGTGACGAGGCGTCTGTACTGGGGGATACGCGTCTGAAACTCATCTTT
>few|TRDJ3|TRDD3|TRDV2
CACDPVLGDHSSWDTRQMFF
TGTGCCTGTGACCCGGTACTGGGGGACCACAGCTCCTGGGACACCCGACAGATGTTTTTC
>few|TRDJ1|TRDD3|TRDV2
CACDVLLGDKRDTDKLIF
TGTGCCTGTGACGTTCTACTGGGGGATAAGAGGGACACCGATAAACTCATCTTT
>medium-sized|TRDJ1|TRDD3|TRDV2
CACDSLLGDRLDKLIF
TGTGCCTGTGACTCCTTACTGGGGGATAGGCTAGATAAACTCATCTTT
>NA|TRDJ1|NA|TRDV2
CACESLGITDKLIF
TGTGCCTGTGAATCGTTGGGGATCACCGATAAACTCATCTTT
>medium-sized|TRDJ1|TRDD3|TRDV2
CACDALGVGDTDMRLIF
TGTGCCTGTGACGCCCTTGGTGTGGGGGATACGGATATGAGGCTCATCTTT
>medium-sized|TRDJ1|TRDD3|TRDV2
CACDSIMGDTADKLIF
TGTGCCTGTGACTCCATCATGGGGGATACGGCCGATAAACTCATCTTT
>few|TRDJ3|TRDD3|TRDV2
CACDEAFRGGIRINWDTRQMFF
TGTGCCTGTGACGAGGCCTTCCGGGGGGGGATACGCATTAATTGGGACACCCGACAGATGTTTTTC
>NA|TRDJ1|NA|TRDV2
CACNPLYGGHTDKLIF
TGTGCCTGTAACCCGCTTTACGGGGGTCACACCGATAAACTCATCTTT
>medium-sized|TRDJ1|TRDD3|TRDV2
CACTYLGDRRGTDKLIF
TGTGCCTGTACCTACCTGGGGGACCGGCGTGGTACCGATAAACTCATCTTT
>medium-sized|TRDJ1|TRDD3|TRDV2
CACSPLKLGDTRRTDKLIF
TGTGCCTGTTCCCCCCTTAAGTTGGGGGATACGCGGAGGACCGATAAACTCATCTTT